The clone carrying this TCR beta chain has a single count. Sequencing used immunoSEQ multiplex PCR; TCRdb keeps in-frame clones, though not all of them. The data show about 84,000 clones, approximately 88% seen once. The data stem from a study of PD-1 blockade in classical Hodgkin lymphoma. Germline V lookup: CDR1 LNHNV, CDR2 YYDKDF (reference sequence). Trimming stripped 0 bases from V and 1 base from J, with 7 bases between. The CDR3 spans 15 residues. Every patient experienced relapse after autologous stem cell transplantation, and brentuximab vedotin exposure varied. The sequencing here drew on peripheral blood mononuclear cells (PBMCs), taken at baseline. This receptor was taken from a human donor with classical Hodgkin lymphoma. V gene TRBV15 combines with J gene TRBJ1-5; D is ambiguous. CDR3: CATSRDMGSNQPQHF. The DNA of the CDR3 is TGTGCCACCAGCAGAGATATGGGAAGCAATCAGCCCCAGCATTTT.